This is a list of T cell receptor beta chains from one sample in a study of T cells in Graves' hyperthyroidism and ophthalmopathy. TCRdb reprocessed the multiplex PCR reads with MiXCR, giving one entry per CDR3 protein. The sample holds around 360,000 distinct CDR3 sequences, 15% seen once. The sample consisted of blood. The source is a woman aged 55-70 years with Graves' ophthalmopathy. Each CDR3 is given with its conserved first and last residue. D genes are given only for firm matches.

D gene | J gene | V gene | CDR3 protein
- | TRBJ1-2 | TRBV30 | CAWGRITNYGYTF
TRBD1 | TRBJ2-2 | TRBV7-9 | CASSQGARFTGELFF
TRBD2 | TRBJ2-2 | TRBV6-6 | CASSYVAGAVGELFF
- | TRBJ2-1 | TRBV28 | CASSLQPLSSYNEQFF
- | TRBJ1-3 | TRBV11-2 | CASSLDSRENTIYF
- | TRBJ1-5 | TRBV15 | CATSRVGGNQPQHF
- | TRBJ2-5 | TRBV20-1 | CSVPPPGSGQETQYF
- | TRBJ2-3 | TRBV4-2 | CASSQVSASADTQYF
TRBD2 | TRBJ2-1 | TRBV2 | CASRGLAGTYNEQFF
TRBD1 | TRBJ2-7 | TRBV6-1 | CASTYSGQDPYEQYF
- | TRBJ2-1 | TRBV15 | CATSRSAEVGLNEQFF
- | TRBJ2-3 | TRBV19 | CASTPTRADTQYF
- | TRBJ1-5 | TRBV30 | CAWSFTGNPNQPQHF
- | TRBJ2-7 | TRBV9 | CASSVEPGSNYEQYF
TRBD1 | TRBJ2-7 | TRBV27 | CASSSRTGLGYEQYF
- | TRBJ2-2 | TRBV20-1 | CSAGGVTGELFF
- | TRBJ2-7 | TRBV20-1 | CSGRDSPERSYEQYF
TRBD2 | TRBJ2-7 | TRBV24-1 | CATLGLAGSSYEQYF
- | TRBJ2-7 | TRBV28 | CASRGHLSSYEQYF
- | TRBJ1-1 | TRBV12-3/TRBV12-4 | CASSPTQFYTEAFF
- | TRBJ2-3 | TRBV12-3/TRBV12-4 | CASRPLVSSTDTQYF
- | TRBJ2-5 | TRBV6-1 | CASSFGSGGQETQYF
- | TRBJ2-5 | TRBV28 | CASLPPGRETQYF
- | TRBJ1-1 | TRBV20-1 | CSARDPAVNTEAFF
TRBD2 | TRBJ2-1 | TRBV7-9 | CASSLPGLANEQFF
TRBD1 | TRBJ2-7 | TRBV6-1 | CASGTASSYEQYF
- | TRBJ2-3 | TRBV4-1 | CASSQVRVTDTQYF
TRBD2 | TRBJ2-3 | TRBV27 | CASSSGLAGGGTQYF
- | TRBJ1-2 | TRBV20-1 | CSAQITREGNYGYTF
TRBD2 | TRBJ2-1 | TRBV12-5 | CASGPRLAGGYNEQFF
TRBD2 | TRBJ2-2 | TRBV7-9 | CASSPSGRRNTGELFF
- | TRBJ2-1 | TRBV3-1 | CASSQDFWGGDNEQFF
- | TRBJ1-5 | TRBV28 | CASSIYGTQHF
TRBD1 | TRBJ2-3 | TRBV3-1 | CASSPSRGPPDTQYF
TRBD2 | TRBJ2-3 | TRBV7-9 | CASSATKGARASGTPFTDTQYF
TRBD2 | TRBJ2-7 | TRBV7-8 | CASSTEAGASYEQYF
- | TRBJ1-4 | TRBV7-9 | CASSSLPSDGEKLFF
TRBD1 | TRBJ2-2 | TRBV16 | CASSRGGSNTGELFF
- | TRBJ2-7 | TRBV4-1 | CASSHSGDYEQYF
- | TRBJ1-1 | TRBV6-1 | CAIRRVLDTEAFF
TRBD1 | TRBJ2-1 | TRBV12-3/TRBV12-4 | CASSQGTGLYNEQFF
- | TRBJ2-1 | TRBV4-1 | CASSQGSASSYNEQFF
- | TRBJ2-1 | TRBV5-1 | CASSSRGADAQFF
TRBD2 | TRBJ2-3 | TRBV7-3 | CASSSGLAGESTDTQYF
TRBD2 | TRBJ2-1 | TRBV6-2/TRBV6-3 | CASTEREWEYNEQFF
- | TRBJ2-1 | TRBV11-3 | CASSPAPGQFF
- | TRBJ1-4 | TRBV5-1 | CASSLEPTNEKLFF
TRBD1 | TRBJ2-5 | TRBV20-1 | CSAPTGGRETQYF